This entry concerns a single T cell receptor beta chain. CDR1 and CDR2 from the germline V gene are SGHAT and FQNNGV. V was pared by 5 bases and J by 2 bases, with 6 bases of the junction left unmatched. The CDR3 has 15 residues. This entry belongs to a study of blood T cell repertoires in COVID-19. For the study at large: From T cells, B-cell-depleted T cells, or PBMCs came the material, which was cDNA or gDNA.

Libraries were prepared by immunoSEQ multiplex PCR; TCRdb keeps only in-frame clonotypes and omits some of them. The sample consists of roughly 260,000 clones, 75% to 90% of them appearing once. The material sequenced was peripheral blood. The origin of this receptor is a woman aged 40 to 50 with acute or convalescent COVID-19. The rearrangement links TRBV11-2 to TRBJ2-5; 9 bases map to TRBD2. CDR3 region: CASSLGLAPQETQYF. CDR3 DNA sequence: TGTGCCAGCAGCCTCGGACTAGCGCCACAAGAGACCCAGTACTTC.